One sample yielded the 5 T cell receptor beta chains listed below, sequenced in a study of OX40 agonist ivuxolimab in advanced cancers. Libraries were prepared by immunoSEQ multiplex PCR; TCRdb keeps only in-frame clonotypes and omits some of them. The sample lists 80,000 to 100,000 clones, roughly 93% occurring once. The specimen comprised CD4+ or CD8+ T cells sorted from blood, sampled in a trial of the OX40 agonist ivuxolimab. The receptors come from an adult with an advanced solid tumor such as melanoma, head and neck, liver or kidney cancer.

The rearrangement uses TRBV10-1 and TRBJ1-5; TRBD1 is a possible D gene (6 bases). This CDR3 region has 19 residues. V was pared by 6 bases and J by 3 bases, with 27 bases between. Germline V gene sequence: CDR1 WNHNN, CDR2 SYGVQD (reference sequence). CDR3 in amino acids: CASRDRNCGEGSINQPQHF. The DNA for the CDR3 is TGCGCCAGCAGAGACAGGAATTGCGGGGAGGGTAGCATCAATCAGCCCCAGCATTTT.

This sequence joins TRBV7-6 and TRBJ1-1; 7 positions agree with TRBD1. Germline CDR1 is SGHVS and CDR2 is FNYEAQ. The CDR3 contains 13 residues. Trimming took 2 bases from V and 5 from J; bases not matched to a gene: 2. The CDR3 sequence: CASSLQGDTEAFF. CDR3 in DNA: TGTGCCAGCAGCTTACAGGGGGATACTGAAGCTTTCTTT.

The chain's CDR3 is CSVDHGKRNEQFF. CDR3 DNA sequence: TGCAGCGTTGATCACGGGAAGCGCAATGAGCAGTTCTTC. The chain is built from TRBV29-1 and TRBJ2-1; perhaps TRBD2 as D (5 bases). The CDR3 loop spans 13 amino acids. Trimming removed 3 bases at V and 6 bases at J, with 12 bases between. Germline assignment: CDR1 SQVTM and CDR2 ANQGSEA.

DNA for the CDR3: TGCGCCAGCAGCTTTTACAGGGGTGGGGCCTACAATGAGCAGTTCTTC. It is translated as CASSFYRGGAYNEQFF. The chain has TRBV5-1 and TRBJ2-1, with 7 bases fitting TRBD1. V dropped 2 bases and J dropped 2; count of bases not matched to a gene: 7. Germline V gives CDR1 SGHRS, CDR2 YFSETQ. The CDR3 is 16 residues long.

The V gene is TRBV5-1, the J gene TRBJ1-4, with 7 bases matching TRBD1. This CDR3 comprises 13 residues. V shed 1 base, J shed 8 bases, and the junction held 2 bases outside the gene matches. Germline loops: CDR1 SGHRS, CDR2 YFSETQ. The CDR3 nucleotides are TGCGCCAGCAGCTTGACAGGGGAAGAAAAACTGTTTTTT. Amino acid sequence: CASSLTGEEKLFF.